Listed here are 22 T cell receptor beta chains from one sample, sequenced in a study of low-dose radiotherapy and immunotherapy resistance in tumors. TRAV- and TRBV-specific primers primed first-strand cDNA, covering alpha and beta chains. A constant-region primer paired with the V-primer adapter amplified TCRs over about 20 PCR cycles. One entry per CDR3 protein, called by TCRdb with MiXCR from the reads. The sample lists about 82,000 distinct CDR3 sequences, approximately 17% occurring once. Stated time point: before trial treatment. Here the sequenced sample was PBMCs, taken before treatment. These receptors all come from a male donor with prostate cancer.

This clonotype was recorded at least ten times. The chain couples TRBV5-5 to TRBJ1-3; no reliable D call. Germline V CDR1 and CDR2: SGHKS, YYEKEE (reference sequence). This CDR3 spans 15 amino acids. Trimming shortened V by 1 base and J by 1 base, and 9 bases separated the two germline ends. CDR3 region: CASSLLRNSGNTIYF. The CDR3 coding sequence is TGTGCCAGCAGCTTGCTAAGGAATTCTGGAAACACCATATATTTT. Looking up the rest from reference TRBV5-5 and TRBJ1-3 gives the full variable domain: DAGVTQSPTHLIKTRGQQVTLRCSPISGHKSVSWYQQVLGQGPQFIFQYYEKEERGRGNFPDRFSARQFPNYSSELNVNALLLGDSALYLCASSLLRNSGNTIYFGEGSWLTVV.

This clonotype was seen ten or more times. The CDR3 is CASSLTDRGHYEQYF. The CDR3 bases are TGTGCCAGCAGCCTCACGGACAGGGGGCACTACGAGCAGTACTTC. The chain links TRBV11-2 to TRBJ2-7, with 11 bases identical to TRBD1. This CDR3 comprises 15 residues. Germline assignment: CDR1 SGHAT and CDR2 FQNNGV. The J segment lost 3 bases and the V segment lost 5 bases, leaving 6 bases of the junction unmatched.

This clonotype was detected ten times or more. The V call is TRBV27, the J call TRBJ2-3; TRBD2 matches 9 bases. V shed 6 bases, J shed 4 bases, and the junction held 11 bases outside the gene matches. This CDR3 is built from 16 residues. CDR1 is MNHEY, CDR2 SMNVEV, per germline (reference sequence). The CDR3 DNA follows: TGTGCCAGCAGCTCCTTTTCTAGCGGGAATTCAGATACGCAGTATTTT. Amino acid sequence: CASSSFSSGNSDTQYF.

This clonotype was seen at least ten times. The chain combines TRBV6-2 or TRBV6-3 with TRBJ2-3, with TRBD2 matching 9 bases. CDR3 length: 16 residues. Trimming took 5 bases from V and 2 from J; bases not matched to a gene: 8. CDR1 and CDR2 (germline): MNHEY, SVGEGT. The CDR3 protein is CASSEWRGGLTDTQYF. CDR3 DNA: TGTGCCAGCAGTGAATGGCGGGGGGGCCTCACAGATACGCAGTATTTT.

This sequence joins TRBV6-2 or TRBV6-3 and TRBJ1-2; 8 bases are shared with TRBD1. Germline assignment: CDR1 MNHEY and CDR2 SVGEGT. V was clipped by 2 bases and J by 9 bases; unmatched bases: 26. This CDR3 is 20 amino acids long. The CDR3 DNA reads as TGTGCCAGCAGTTACGAGCGGGACAGGAGCTATGGCAGTGGCTCTCGTAGCTACACCTTC. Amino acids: CASSYERDRSYGSGSRSYTF.

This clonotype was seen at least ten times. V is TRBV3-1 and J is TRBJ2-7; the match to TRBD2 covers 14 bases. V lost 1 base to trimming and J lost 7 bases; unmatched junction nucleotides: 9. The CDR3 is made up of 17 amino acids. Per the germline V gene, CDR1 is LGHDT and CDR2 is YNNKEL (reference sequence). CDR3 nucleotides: TGTGCCAGCAGCCAAGGTTCTGGACTAGCGGGAGGACGTGAGCAGTACTTC. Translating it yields CASSQGSGLAGGREQYF.

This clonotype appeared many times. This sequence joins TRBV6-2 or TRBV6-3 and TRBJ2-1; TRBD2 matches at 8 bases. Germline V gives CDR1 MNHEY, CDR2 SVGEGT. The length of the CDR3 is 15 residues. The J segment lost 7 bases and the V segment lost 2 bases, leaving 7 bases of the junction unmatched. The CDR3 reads CASSYMSGGRNEQFF. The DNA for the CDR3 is TGTGCCAGCAGTTACATGTCGGGGGGGCGTAATGAGCAGTTCTTC.

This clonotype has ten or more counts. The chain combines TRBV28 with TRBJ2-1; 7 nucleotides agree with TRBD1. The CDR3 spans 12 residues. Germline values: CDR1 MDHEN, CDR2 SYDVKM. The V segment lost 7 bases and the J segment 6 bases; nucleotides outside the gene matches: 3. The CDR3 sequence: CASIGTVNEQFF. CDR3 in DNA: TGTGCCAGCATTGGGACAGTCAATGAGCAGTTCTTC.

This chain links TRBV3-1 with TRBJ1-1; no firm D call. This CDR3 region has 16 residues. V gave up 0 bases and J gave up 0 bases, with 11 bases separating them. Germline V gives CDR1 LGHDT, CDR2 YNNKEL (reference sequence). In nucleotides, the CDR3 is TGTGCCAGCAGCCAAGATCAACAGAGCATGAACACTGAAGCTTTCTTT. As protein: CASSQDQQSMNTEAFF.

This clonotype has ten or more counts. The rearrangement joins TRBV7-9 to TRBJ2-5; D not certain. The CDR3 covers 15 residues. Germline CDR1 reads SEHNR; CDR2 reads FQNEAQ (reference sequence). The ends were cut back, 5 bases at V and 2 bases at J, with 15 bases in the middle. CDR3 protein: CASSPALGPQETQYF. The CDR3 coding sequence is TGTGCCAGCAGCCCCGCACTTGGGCCTCAAGAGACCCAGTACTTC. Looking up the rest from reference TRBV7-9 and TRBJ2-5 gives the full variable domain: DTGVSQNPRHKITKRGQNVTFRCDPISEHNRLYWYRQTLGQGPEFLTYFQNEAQLEKSRLLSDRFSAERPKGSFSTLEIQRTEQGDSAMYLCASSPALGPQETQYFGPGTRLLVL.

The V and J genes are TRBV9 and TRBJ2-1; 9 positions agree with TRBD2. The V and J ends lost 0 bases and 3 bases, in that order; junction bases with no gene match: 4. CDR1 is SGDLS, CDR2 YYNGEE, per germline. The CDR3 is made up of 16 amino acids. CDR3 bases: TGTGCCAGCAGCGTAGATCTAGCGGGGAACTACAATGAGCAGTTCTTC. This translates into CASSVDLAGNYNEQFF.

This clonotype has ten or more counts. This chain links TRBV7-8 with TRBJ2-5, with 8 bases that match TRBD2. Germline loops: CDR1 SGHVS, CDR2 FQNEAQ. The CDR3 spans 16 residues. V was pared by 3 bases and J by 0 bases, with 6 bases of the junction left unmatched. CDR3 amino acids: CASSLFAGGYQETQYF. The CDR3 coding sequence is TGTGCCAGCAGCTTGTTCGCGGGGGGATACCAAGAGACCCAGTACTTC.

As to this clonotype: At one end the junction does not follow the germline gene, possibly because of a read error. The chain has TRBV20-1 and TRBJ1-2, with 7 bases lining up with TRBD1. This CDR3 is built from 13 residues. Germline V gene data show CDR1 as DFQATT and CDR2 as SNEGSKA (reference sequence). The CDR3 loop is CRARTDRVNGYTF. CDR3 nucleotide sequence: TGCAGAGCTAGAACAGACAGGGTCAATGGCTACACCTTC.

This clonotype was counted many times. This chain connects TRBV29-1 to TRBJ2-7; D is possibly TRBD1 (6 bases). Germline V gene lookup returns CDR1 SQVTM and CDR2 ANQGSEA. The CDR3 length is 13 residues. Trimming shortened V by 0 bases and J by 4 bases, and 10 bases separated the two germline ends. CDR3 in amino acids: CSVEDRRGYEQYF. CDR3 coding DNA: TGCAGCGTTGAAGATCGCAGGGGTTACGAGCAGTACTTC.

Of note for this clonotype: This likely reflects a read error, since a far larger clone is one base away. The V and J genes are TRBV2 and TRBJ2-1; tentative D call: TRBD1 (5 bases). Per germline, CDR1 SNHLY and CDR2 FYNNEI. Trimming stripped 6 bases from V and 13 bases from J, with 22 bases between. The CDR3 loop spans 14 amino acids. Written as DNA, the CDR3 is TGTGCCAGCAGCAAGGACACGACACAAGAGACCCAGTTCTTC. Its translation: CASSKDTTQETQFF.

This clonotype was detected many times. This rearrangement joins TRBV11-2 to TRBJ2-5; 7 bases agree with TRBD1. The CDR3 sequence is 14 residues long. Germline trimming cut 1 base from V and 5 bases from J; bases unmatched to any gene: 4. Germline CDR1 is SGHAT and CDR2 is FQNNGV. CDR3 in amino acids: CASSLGQGRETQYF. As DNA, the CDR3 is TGTGCCAGCAGCTTAGGACAGGGTCGGGAGACCCAGTACTTC.

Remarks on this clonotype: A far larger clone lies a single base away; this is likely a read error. The CDR3: CASSDLGDTGELYF. In DNA, the CDR3 is TGCGCCAGCAGTGACCTAGGGGACACCGGGGAGCTGTATTTT. The V call is TRBV10-1, the J call TRBJ2-3, with a tentative D call TRBD1 (6 bases). The CDR3 consists of 14 residues. The V end lost 3 bases, the J end lost 14 bases, and 21 bases lay between the germline ends. CDR1 is WNHNN, CDR2 SYGVQD, per germline (reference sequence).

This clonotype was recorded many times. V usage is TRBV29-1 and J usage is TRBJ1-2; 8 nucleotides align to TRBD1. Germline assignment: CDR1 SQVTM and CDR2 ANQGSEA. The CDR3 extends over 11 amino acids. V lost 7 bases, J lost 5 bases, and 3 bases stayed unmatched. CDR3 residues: CSDGTGYGYTF. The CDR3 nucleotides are TGCAGCGACGGGACAGGATATGGCTACACCTTC. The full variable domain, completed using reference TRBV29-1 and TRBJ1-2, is SAVISQKPSRDICQRGTSLTIQCQVDSQVTMMFWYRQQPGQSLTLIATANQGSEATYESGFVIDKFPISRPNLTFSTLTVSNMSPEDSSIYLCSDGTGYGYTFGSGTRLTVV.

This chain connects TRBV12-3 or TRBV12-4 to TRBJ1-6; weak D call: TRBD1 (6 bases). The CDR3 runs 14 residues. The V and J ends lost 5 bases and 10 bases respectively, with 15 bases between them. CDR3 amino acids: CASSVQGRYSPLHF. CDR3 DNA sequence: TGTGCCAGCAGTGTTCAGGGGAGGTACTCACCCCTCCACTTT.

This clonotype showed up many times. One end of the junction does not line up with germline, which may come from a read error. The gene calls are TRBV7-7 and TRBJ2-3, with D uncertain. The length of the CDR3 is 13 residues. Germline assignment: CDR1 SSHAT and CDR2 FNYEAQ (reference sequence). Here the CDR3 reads CASSLNRPDTQYF. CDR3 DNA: TGTGCTAGCAGCCTAAACAGACCAGATACGCAGTATTTT.

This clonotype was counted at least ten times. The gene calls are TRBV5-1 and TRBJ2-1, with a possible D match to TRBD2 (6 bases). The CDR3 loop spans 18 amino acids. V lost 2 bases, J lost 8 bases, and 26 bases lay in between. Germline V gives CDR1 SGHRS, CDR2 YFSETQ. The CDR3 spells CASSLKEGAGRRSDEQFF. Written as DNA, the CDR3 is TGCGCCAGCAGCTTAAAAGAGGGAGCGGGCCGGAGGTCGGATGAGCAGTTCTTC.

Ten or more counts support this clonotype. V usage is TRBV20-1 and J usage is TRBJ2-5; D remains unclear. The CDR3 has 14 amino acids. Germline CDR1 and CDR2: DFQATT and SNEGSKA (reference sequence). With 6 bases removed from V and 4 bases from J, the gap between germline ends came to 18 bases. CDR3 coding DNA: TGCAGTGCCCCCCAGGCCGCGTCAGGAGAGACCCAGTACTTC. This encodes CSAPQAASGETQYF.